The entry below gives a single T cell receptor (beta chain) sequence along with its context. V was trimmed by 4 bases and J by 4 bases, leaving 15 bases between them. The length of the CDR3 is 15 residues. CDR1 is MGHRA and CDR2 is YSYEKL in the germline V gene. One entry per CDR3 protein results from TCRdb running MiXCR on the RT-PCR reads. The table shows hundreds of thousands of distinct CDR3 sequences, with 12% to 15% occurring only once. The sequenced material came from memory CD4+ T cells from blood. This chain links TRBV4-1 with TRBJ2-3, with D unresolved. The clonotype originates from a female donor in good health, serving as a healthy control. The CDR3 DNA is TGCGCCAGCAGCCCCCGACCCGTCACGGCAGATACGCAGTATTTT. As protein: CASSPRPVTADTQYF.